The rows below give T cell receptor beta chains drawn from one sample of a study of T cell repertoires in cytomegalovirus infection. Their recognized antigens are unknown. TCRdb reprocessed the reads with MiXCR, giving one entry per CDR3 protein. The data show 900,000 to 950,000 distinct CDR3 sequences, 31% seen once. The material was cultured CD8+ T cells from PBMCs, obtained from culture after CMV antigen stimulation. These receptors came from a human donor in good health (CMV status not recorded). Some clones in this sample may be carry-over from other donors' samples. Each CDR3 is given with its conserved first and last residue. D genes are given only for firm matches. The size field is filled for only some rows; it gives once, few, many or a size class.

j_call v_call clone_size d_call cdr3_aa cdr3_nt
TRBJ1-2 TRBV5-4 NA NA CASSYSLASNYGYTF TGTGCCAGCAGCTATAGCCTGGCCTCCAACTATGGCTACACCTTC
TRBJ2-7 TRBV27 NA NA CASSLGSESYEQYF TGTGCCAGCAGTTTAGGGAGTGAGAGTTACGAGCAGTACTTC
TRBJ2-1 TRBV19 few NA CASSMGTGGDEQFF TGTGCCAGTAGTATGGGTACAGGTGGGGATGAGCAGTTCTTC
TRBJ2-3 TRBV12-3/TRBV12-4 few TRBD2 CASSSLAGLYSTDTQYF TGTGCCAGCAGTTCTCTAGCGGGGCTCTATAGCACAGATACGCAGTATTTT
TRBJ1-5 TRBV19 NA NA CVSSSRGSNQPQHF TGTGTCAGTAGCAGTAGGGGTAGCAATCAGCCCCAGCATTTT
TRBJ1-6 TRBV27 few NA CASREYRSSYNSPLHF TGTGCCAGCAGAGAATACCGGAGCTCCTATAATTCACCCCTCCACTTT
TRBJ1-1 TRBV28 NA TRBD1 CASSPDRADDAPEAFF TGTGCCAGCAGCCCCGACAGGGCCGATGACGCCCCCGAAGCTTTCTTT
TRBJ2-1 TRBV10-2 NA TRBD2 CASSKRGIMNEQFF TGCGCCAGCAGTAAGCGGGGAATTATGAATGAGCAGTTCTTC
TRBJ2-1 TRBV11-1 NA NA CASSLYPNEKFF TGTGCCAGCAGCTTATACCCGAACGAGAAGTTCTTC
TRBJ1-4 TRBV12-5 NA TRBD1 CASARRGLLNEKLFF TGTGCTAGTGCGAGGAGGGGGCTGTTGAATGAAAAACTGTTTTTT
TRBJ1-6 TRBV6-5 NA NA CASSYSGGDNSPLHF TGTGCCAGCAGTTACTCAGGAGGGGATAATTCACCCCTCCACTTT
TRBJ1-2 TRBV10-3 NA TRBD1 CAISGTGTGGEYGYTF TGTGCCATCAGTGGAACCGGGACAGGGGGCGAGTATGGCTACACCTTC
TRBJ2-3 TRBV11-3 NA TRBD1 CASSLGGQFVDTQYF TGTGCCAGCAGCTTAGGGGGACAGTTCGTTGATACGCAGTATTTT
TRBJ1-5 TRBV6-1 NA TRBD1 CASSYSGQSNQPQHF TGTGCCAGCAGTTATTCGGGACAGTCCAATCAGCCCCAGCATTTT
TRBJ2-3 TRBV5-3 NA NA CASEGGATDTQYF TGTGCCAGCGAGGGGGGGGCCACAGATACGCAGTATTTT